Below, 30 T cell receptor beta chains from the same sample are listed, as sequenced in a study of shared clonotypes between healthy human individuals. This table comes from immunoSEQ multiplex PCR, and its TCRdb copy is limited to in-frame clones, with some not included. This table holds about 1.1 million clones, roughly 77% found once. Sequencing was performed on memory CD4+ T cells from PBMCs. Described subset: CD45RA-negative fraction. All receptors derive from a man aged 18 to 30 in good health. Some clones in this sample may be carry-over from other donors' samples.

This clone was detected once. The J gene is TRBJ2-1, the V gene TRBV9, with 7 bases fitting TRBD2. Germline values: CDR1 SGDLS, CDR2 YYNGEE. The length of the CDR3 is 15 residues. V was pared by 3 bases and J by 6 bases, with 9 bases of the junction left unmatched. This CDR3 reads CASSASGYSSNEQFF. The CDR3 DNA sequence: TGTGCCAGCAGCGCTAGCGGATACAGCTCCAATGAGCAGTTCTTC.

The chain is built from TRBV11-2 and TRBJ2-5; D unresolved. Trimming left V 8 bases short and J 5 bases short, with 12 bases between. The CDR3 totals 12 residues. Germline-derived CDR1 and CDR2 are SGHAT and FQNNGV. CDR3 sequence (DNA): TGTGCCAGCGCTGCCTTAGTGGAGACCCAGTACTTC. It is translated as CASAALVETQYF.

The gene calls are TRBV29-1 and TRBJ2-7; no reliable D call. The CDR3 loop spans 9 amino acids. Trimming stripped 4 bases from V and 5 bases from J, with 3 bases between. Looked up from germline, CDR1 is SQVTM and CDR2 is ANQGSEA. The CDR3 nucleotides read TGCAGCGTTGTAAACGAGCAGTACTTC. This encodes CSVVNEQYF.

The chain is built from TRBV7-2 and TRBJ2-5; tentatively, D is TRBD1 (6 bases). In germline, CDR1 is SGHTA, CDR2 FQGNSA. V was pared by 4 bases and J by 5 bases, with 14 bases between. This CDR3 contains 14 residues. The chain's CDR3 is CASSSYRDSETQYF. CDR3 DNA sequence: TGTGCCAGCAGCTCATACAGGGATTCGGAGACCCAGTACTTC.

V and J are TRBV28 and TRBJ2-1, with TRBD2 identical over 13 bases. J was trimmed by 0 bases and V by 8 bases; bases with no gene match: 7. Per the germline V gene, CDR1 is MDHEN and CDR2 is SYDVKM. The CDR3 is 17 residues long. In nucleotides, the CDR3 is TGTGCCAGCGGCGGACTAGCGGGAGAGGACTCCTACAATGAGCAGTTCTTC. Its translation is CASGGLAGEDSYNEQFF.

This chain connects TRBV6-5 to TRBJ1-1; no clear D gene. V was cut by 8 bases and J by 1 base, with 11 bases left in between. The CDR3 has 13 amino acids. Germline V gene lookup returns CDR1 MNHEY and CDR2 SVGAGI. Here the CDR3 reads CASELEPNTEAFF. DNA of the CDR3: TGTGCCAGCGAGTTAGAACCGAACACTGAAGCTTTCTTT.

V and J are TRBV10-3 and TRBJ2-5; D uncertain. The length of the CDR3 is 14 residues. Germline V lookup: CDR1 ENHRY, CDR2 SYGVKD. The germline V and J ends were trimmed by 4 bases and 7 bases, with 16 bases remaining between them. The CDR3 DNA reads as TGTGCCATCAGTGTAGGGTCCCCCCGGTGGACCCAGTACTTC. Translated, it gives CAISVGSPRWTQYF.

The V and J genes are TRBV19 and TRBJ1-1; 7 bases are shared with TRBD1. V lost 6 bases to trimming and J lost 4 bases; unmatched junction nucleotides: 11. The length of the CDR3 is 15 residues. Germline CDR1 is LNHDA and CDR2 is SQIVND (reference sequence). CDR3 in amino acids: CASSSTGSGGTEAFF. For the CDR3, the DNA is TGTGCCAGTAGCTCGACAGGGAGCGGAGGCACTGAAGCTTTCTTT.

V and J are TRBV27 and TRBJ2-7; 7 bases fit TRBD1. V shed 6 bases and J 1 base; nucleotides not matched to a gene: 6. This CDR3 comprises 14 residues. Per the germline V gene, CDR1 is MNHEY and CDR2 is SMNVEV (reference sequence). CDR3 residues: CASSPDRLSYEQYF. In nucleotides, the CDR3 is TGTGCCAGCAGCCCGGACAGGTTGTCCTACGAGCAGTACTTC.

A remark on this clone: The sample has other DNA sequences that encode this CDR3 too. The chain joins TRBV7-2 to TRBJ2-1; D is unresolved. The CDR3 covers 12 residues. CDR1 is SGHTA, CDR2 FQGNSA, per germline. V shed 1 base and J shed 7 bases, with 5 bases lying between them. The CDR3 region has the DNA TGTGCCAGCAGCTTAGGGTTGAATGAGCAGTTCTTC. It yields the protein CASSLGLNEQFF. Supplemented by reference TRBV7-2 and TRBJ2-1, the full variable domain reads GAGVSQSPSNKVTEKGKDVELRCDPISGHTALYWYRQSLGQGLEFLIYFQGNSAPDKSGLPSDRFSAERTGGSVSTLTIQRTQQEDSAVYLCASSLGLNEQFFGPGTRLTVL.

The J gene is TRBJ2-7, the V gene TRBV5-1; 11 bases match TRBD1. V lost 1 base to trimming and J lost 4 bases; unmatched junction nucleotides: 4. Germline CDR1 reads SGHRS; CDR2 reads YFSETQ. This CDR3 contains 15 residues. The CDR3 protein is CASSLQGQGAYEQYF. DNA of the CDR3: TGCGCCAGCAGCTTGCAAGGACAGGGGGCGTACGAGCAGTACTTC.

On this clone itself: Compared with germline, one end of the junction differs, possibly owing to a read error. The rearrangement uses TRBV28 and TRBJ2-3; the D gene is possibly TRBD2 (7 bases). Germline CDR1 MDHEN, CDR2 SYDVKM. CDR3 length equals 12 residues. In DNA, the CDR3 is TGTGCCAGCTCGAGTTTAGGGGGGGCAGCCGACTTT. Translating it yields CASSSLGGAADF.

V usage is TRBV18 and J usage is TRBJ2-7, with D tentatively TRBD1 or TRBD2 (7 bases each). With 6 bases removed from V and 3 bases from J, the gap between germline ends came to 15 bases. The germline V gene encodes CDR1 KGHSH and CDR2 LQKENI. This CDR3 region has 14 residues. The CDR3 loop is CASSQGGGLYEQYF. DNA of the CDR3: TGTGCCAGCTCCCAGGGAGGGGGCCTCTACGAGCAGTACTTC.

V and J are TRBV18 and TRBJ1-5, with D possibly matching TRBD1 (5 bases). Germline V gene lookup returns CDR1 KGHSH and CDR2 LQKENI. The CDR3 spans 13 residues. Trimming pared 8 bases from V and 3 bases from J, leaving 11 bases between. Here the CDR3 DNA reads TGTGCCAGCCGGGCAGGGCTCAATCAGCCCCAGCATTTT. Amino acid sequence: CASRAGLNQPQHF.

The chain couples TRBV5-8 to TRBJ2-1, with 8 positions matching TRBD2. J gave up 5 bases and V 4 bases, and 5 bases lay outside the gene matches. CDR3 length: 14 amino acids. CDR1 SGHTS and CDR2 YDEGEE come from the germline V gene. CDR3 sequence reads: CASSRMGLDNEQFF. The DNA for the CDR3 is TGTGCCAGCAGCCGGATGGGACTAGACAATGAGCAGTTCTTC.

There are a few counts of this clone. The sample carries other DNA sequences with the same CDR3. This chain links TRBV28 with TRBJ1-3, with TRBD1 identical over 8 bases. The CDR3 covers 14 residues. The germline CDR1 and CDR2 sequences are MDHEN and SYDVKM. V dropped 8 bases and J dropped 3; count of bases not matched to a gene: 6. The DNA of the CDR3 is TGTGCCAGCCGAACAGGGGGAGTTGGAAACACCATATATTTT. Amino acids: CASRTGGVGNTIYF.

The chain joins TRBV5-4 to TRBJ2-6, with D unclear. CDR1 is SGHNT and CDR2 is YYREEE in the germline V gene (reference sequence). V lost 4 bases to trimming and J lost 0 bases, with 8 bases between them. CDR3 length: 15 amino acids. The CDR3 sequence is CASSPTFSGANVLTF. DNA for the CDR3: TGTGCCAGCAGCCCTACATTCTCTGGGGCCAACGTCCTGACTTTC.

The chain links TRBV27 to TRBJ2-3, with TRBD2 identical over 8 bases. This CDR3 is 15 amino acids long. V lost 2 bases and J lost 4; bases outside the gene matches: 5. CDR1 is MNHEY and CDR2 is SMNVEV in the germline V gene (reference sequence). This CDR3 reads CASSLGTRYADTQYF. Written as DNA, the CDR3 is TGTGCCAGCAGTTTAGGGACTAGGTATGCAGATACGCAGTATTTT.

This chain connects TRBV6-6 to TRBJ1-3; D unclear. The germline gives CDR1 MNHNY, CDR2 SVGAGI (reference sequence). The CDR3 totals 13 residues. The germline V and J ends were trimmed by 4 bases and 4 bases, with 8 bases remaining between them. CDR3 residues: CASSSTGGNTIYF. The CDR3 bases are TGTGCCAGCAGTTCCACTGGGGGAAACACCATATATTTT.

The rearrangement joins TRBV5-4 to TRBJ2-2; 8 bases align to TRBD1. The CDR3 extends over 16 amino acids. The J segment lost 6 bases and the V segment lost 3 bases, leaving 10 bases of the junction unmatched. Germline CDR1 and CDR2: SGHNT and YYREEE (reference sequence). The CDR3 protein is CASSSVTGAKSGELFF. The CDR3, as DNA: TGTGCCAGCAGCTCGGTGACAGGGGCGAAATCCGGGGAGCTGTTTTTT.

Comments on this clone: This sequence may be a read error, since a much larger clone differs from it by one base. In nucleotides, the CDR3 is TGTGCCAGCAGAGGACAGGTGAACACTGAAGCTTTCTTT. Amino acids: CASRGQVNTEAFF. This chain connects TRBV5-4 to TRBJ1-1; TRBD1 aligns across 7 bases. The germline V gene encodes CDR1 SGHNT and CDR2 YYREEE (reference sequence). The ends lost 5 bases at V and 0 bases at J; junction bases unmatched: 1. The CDR3 covers 13 residues. The full variable domain, its missing parts supplied by reference TRBV5-4 and TRBJ1-1, is ETGVTQSPTHLIKTRGQQVTLRCSSQSGHNTVSWYQQALGQGPQFIFQYYREEENGRGNFPPRFSGLQFPNYSSELNVNALELDDSALYLCASRGQVNTEAFFGQGTRLTVV.

The CDR3 is CASSNGTGDLNQPQHF. Here the CDR3 DNA reads TGTGCCAGCAGCAACGGGACAGGGGATCTCAATCAGCCCCAGCATTTT. The chain recombines TRBV21-1 with TRBJ1-5; the table's D call of TRBD1 was not tested on the DNA. TRBV21-1 is a known pseudogene. The CDR3 sequence is 16 residues long.

The chain recombines TRBV6-5 with TRBJ2-2; TRBD2 matches at 7 bases. The trim removed 4 bases at V and 5 bases at J, leaving 10 bases unmatched. Germline V gene lookup returns CDR1 MNHEY and CDR2 SVGAGI. CDR3 length equals 16 residues. In nucleotides, the CDR3 is TGTGCCAGCAGTTCACGACTAGCCGGGGGGACCGGGGAGCTGTTTTTT. This sequence encodes CASSSRLAGGTGELFF.

The chain's CDR3 is CASGRGGYNEQFF. The CDR3, as DNA: TGTGCCAGCGGCCGGGGCGGCTACAATGAGCAGTTCTTC. This chain joins TRBV11-2 and TRBJ2-1; D is possibly TRBD1 or TRBD2 (5 bases each). The CDR3 has 13 amino acids. The germline V gene has CDR1 SGHAT and CDR2 FQNNGV. Trimming removed 8 bases at V and 3 bases at J, with 11 bases between.

V and J are TRBV5-8 and TRBJ1-5; D not certain. Germline-derived CDR1 and CDR2 are SGHTS and YDEGEE. The ends were cut back, 4 bases at V and 0 bases at J, with 11 bases in the middle. The CDR3 length is 15 residues. The CDR3 nucleotides read TGTGCCAGCAGCAGACAAGATTATAGCAATCAGCCCCAGCATTTT. Translation gives CASSRQDYSNQPQHF.

V and J are TRBV18 and TRBJ2-3, with D unresolved. V shed 0 bases and J shed 6 bases, with 7 bases lying between them. Germline CDR1 is KGHSH and CDR2 is LQKENI. The CDR3 covers 13 residues. The CDR3 DNA is TGTGCCAGCTCACCACCGGCTGAGGATACGCAGTATTTT. The encoded protein is CASSPPAEDTQYF.

The chain couples TRBV29-1 to TRBJ2-7, with D possibly TRBD1 on 6 matching bases. V lost 7 bases and J 2 bases, leaving 15 bases between the germline ends. The germline V gene encodes CDR1 SQVTM and CDR2 ANQGSEA. The CDR3 loop spans 13 amino acids. The CDR3 loop reads CSAVSGDTYEQYF. For the CDR3, the DNA is TGCAGCGCCGTATCTGGGGACACCTACGAGCAGTACTTC.

This clone occurred a few times. The sample holds other DNA sequences that translate to the same CDR3. This chain's CDR3 is CASSLDRVHYGYTF. The CDR3 DNA sequence: TGCGCCAGCAGCCTGGACAGGGTTCACTATGGCTACACCTTC. This sequence joins TRBV5-1 and TRBJ1-2; TRBD1 agrees at 8 bases. CDR3 length equals 14 residues. V lost 4 bases and J lost 3; bases outside the gene matches: 5. The germline V gene encodes CDR1 SGHRS and CDR2 YFSETQ.

The rearrangement links TRBV19 to TRBJ2-7; D remains unclear. This CDR3 is built from 14 residues. Looked up from germline, CDR1 is LNHDA and CDR2 is SQIVND (reference sequence). Trimming left V 2 bases short and J 1 base short, with 9 bases between. The DNA of the CDR3 is TGTGCCAGTAGTATACACGGAATTTCCTACGAGCAGTACTTC. This sequence encodes CASSIHGISYEQYF.

The genes are TRBV5-1 and TRBJ1-3; no reliable D call. The germline gives CDR1 SGHRS, CDR2 YFSETQ. The length of the CDR3 is 14 residues. V was shortened by 6 bases and J by 2 bases, with 12 bases between the two germline ends. CDR3 in DNA: TGCGCCAGCAACCTGGGCGGTCCTGGAAACACCATATATTTT. Encoded protein: CASNLGGPGNTIYF.